This is a list of T cell receptor beta chains from one sample in a study of blood T cell repertoires in COVID-19. Repertoires were generated with immunoSEQ multiplex PCR, while TCRdb's copy carries only in-frame clones and drops some. The data show some 190,000 clones, roughly 80% seen once. Input material: peripheral blood. These receptors were obtained from a man between 60 and 75 years old with acute or convalescent COVID-19. CDR3s include the opening cysteine and the closing phenylalanine or tryptophan. The D gene is left open where the match is weak. The listing skips clone size in some rows; elsewhere it reads once, few, many or a size class.

J,size,D,V,CDR3,DNA
TRBJ2-2,NA,NA,TRBV19,CASSISGGGLSGELFF,TGTGCCAGTAGTATCAGTGGGGGAGGACTCTCCGGGGAGCTGTTTTTT
TRBJ1-2,NA,NA,TRBV7-2,CASSLGGYGYTF,TGTGCCAGCAGCTTGGGGGGGTATGGCTACACCTTC
TRBJ1-2,NA,NA,TRBV19,CASRRGSGYGYTF,TGTGCCAGTAGGAGGGGGTCTGGCTATGGCTACACCTTC
TRBJ1-5,NA,NA,TRBV5-1,CASSPDGANQPQHF,TGCGCCAGCAGCCCCGACGGAGCCAATCAGCCCCAGCATTTT
TRBJ2-3,once,NA,TRBV7-8,CASSLAGGLYTDTQYF,TGTGCCAGCAGCTTAGCGGGAGGTCTCTACACAGATACGCAGTATTTT
TRBJ2-1,NA,TRBD1,TRBV10-1,CASSESTTGTQFF,TGCGCCAGCAGTGAGTCGACGACAGGGACGCAGTTCTTC
TRBJ1-6,NA,NA,TRBV27,CASRFFSGADNSPLHF,TGTGCCAGCAGGTTCTTTTCAGGGGCCGATAATTCACCCCTCCACTTT
TRBJ1-1,NA,TRBD1,TRBV5-1,CASSLRTGMAEAFF,TGCGCCAGCAGCCTCCGGACAGGGATGGCTGAAGCTTTCTTT
TRBJ1-1,NA,NA,TRBV4-3,CASSQDGGEDTEAFF,TGCGCCAGCAGCCAAGATGGGGGGGAGGACACTGAAGCTTTCTTT
TRBJ2-2,NA,TRBD1,TRBV6-5,CAGGQGDTGELFF,TGTGCCGGTGGACAGGGGGACACCGGGGAGCTGTTTTTT
TRBJ1-2,NA,NA,TRBV6-4,CATTPGSSYGYTF,TGTGCCACCACTCCGGGATCTTCTTATGGCTACACCTTC